This record looks at one T cell receptor (beta chain) sequence and its context. This sample is part of a study of shared clonotypes between healthy human individuals. The method was immunoSEQ multiplex PCR; TCRdb's version includes in-frame clones alone and lacks a portion of them. Altogether around 2,100,000 clones are present, approximately 95% being singletons, with the ten largest covering approximately 1%. Terminally differentiated effector memory CD45RA+ cells were excluded by CCR7 positive selection of CD45RO-negative cells. The V and J ends lost 0 bases and 8 bases respectively, with 9 bases between them. The CDR3 has 13 amino acids. CDR1 and CDR2 (germline): SGDLS, YYNGEE.

The sample consisted of naive CD8+ T cells sorted from blood. The sequence was obtained from a man aged 18 to 35 in good health. This chain joins TRBV9 and TRBJ1-3; TRBD1 might be the D (5 bases). Here the CDR3 DNA reads TGTGCCAGCAGCGTAGCTTCGACAGACACCATATATTTT. This codes for CASSVASTDTIYF.